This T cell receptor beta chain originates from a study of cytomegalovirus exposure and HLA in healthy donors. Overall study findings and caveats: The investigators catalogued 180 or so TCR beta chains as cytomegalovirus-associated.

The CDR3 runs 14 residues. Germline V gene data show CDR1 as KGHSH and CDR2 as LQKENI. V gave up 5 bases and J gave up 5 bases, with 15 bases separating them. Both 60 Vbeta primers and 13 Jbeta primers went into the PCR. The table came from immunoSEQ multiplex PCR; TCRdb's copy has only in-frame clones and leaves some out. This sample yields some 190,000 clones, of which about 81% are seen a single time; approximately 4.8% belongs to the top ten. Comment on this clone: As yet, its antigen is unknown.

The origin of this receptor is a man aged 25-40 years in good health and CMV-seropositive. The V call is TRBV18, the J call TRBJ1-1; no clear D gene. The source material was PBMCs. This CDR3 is CASSSSGFGTEAFF. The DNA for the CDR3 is TGTGCCAGCTCATCCTCGGGGTTCGGAACTGAAGCTTTCTTT. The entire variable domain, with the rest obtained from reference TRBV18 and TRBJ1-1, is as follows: NAGVMQNPRHLVRRRGQEARLRCSPMKGHSHVYWYRQLPEEGLKFMVYLQKENIIDESGMPKERFSAEFPKEGPSILRIQQVVRGDSAAYFCASSSSGFGTEAFFGQGTRLTVV.